A single sample is the source of the 7 T cell receptor beta chains below, sequenced in a study of technical replicates of blood from a handful of donors. Sequenced by immunoSEQ multiplex PCR; TCRdb stores in-frame clones only, minus some. The table shows approximately 88,000 clones, with about 97% occurring only once. The specimen sequenced was T cells isolated from PBMCs. These receptors originate from a human donor in good health.

This clone was recorded only once. The chain uses TRBV12-5 and TRBJ2-5; tentative D call: TRBD2 (5 bases). This CDR3 has 14 amino acids. Trimming took 6 bases from V and 0 from J, leaving 11 bases between them. Germline V lookup: CDR1 LGHNT, CDR2 FRNRAP. CDR3 amino acids: CASGGPGNQETQYF. The CDR3 DNA reads as TGTGCTAGTGGAGGTCCGGGAAACCAAGAGACCCAGTACTTC.

V gene TRBV10-2 combines with J gene TRBJ1-5, with no clear D. This CDR3 has 13 residues. Germline CDR1 reads WSHSY; CDR2 reads SAAADI. The V gene lost 1 base and the J gene lost 5 bases, with 6 bases spanning the gap. CDR3 nucleotide sequence: TGCGCCAGCAGTGAGTATGCGGATCAGCCCCAGCATTTT. Translation gives CASSEYADQPQHF.

This clone came up once. The CDR3 sequence is CASSHTGTTYEQYF. DNA for the CDR3: TGCGCCAGCAGCCACACCGGGACAACTTACGAGCAGTACTTC. The chain joins TRBV4-1 to TRBJ2-7, with D maybe TRBD1 (6 bases). This CDR3 spans 14 amino acids. Germline V CDR1 and CDR2: MGHRA, YSYEKL. Between the trimmed V and J ends, which lost 3 bases and 4 bases, there was a span of 13 bases.

The V and J genes are TRBV7-2 and TRBJ2-3; D is ambiguous. The V gene's germline CDR1 is SGHTA and CDR2 FQGNSA. The germline V and J ends were trimmed by 5 bases and 2 bases, with 5 bases remaining between them. The CDR3 has 12 residues. The CDR3 spells CASSPYTDTQYF. As DNA, the CDR3 is TGTGCCAGCAGCCCCTACACAGATACGCAGTATTTT.

The chain couples TRBV7-9 to TRBJ2-5, with TRBD1 identical over 7 bases. The CDR3 is made up of 17 amino acids. Germline V CDR1 and CDR2: SEHNR, FQNEAQ (reference sequence). The ends lost 5 bases at V and 2 bases at J; junction bases unmatched: 14. The CDR3 DNA sequence: TGTGCCAGCAGCCACGGACAGGCTCGAAAATCTCAAGAGACCCAGTACTTC. It translates to CASSHGQARKSQETQYF.

V and J are TRBV4-3 and TRBJ2-1, with 8 bases matching TRBD2. Germline V gene data show CDR1 as LGHNA and CDR2 as YSLEER. This CDR3 contains 16 residues. J gave up 3 bases and V 0 bases, and 4 bases lay outside the gene matches. CDR3 region: CASSQDGSGVYNEQFF. The CDR3 nucleotides are TGCGCCAGCAGCCAAGATGGTAGCGGGGTCTACAATGAGCAGTTCTTC.

The CDR3 region is CASSYVDKSEAFF. In nucleotides, the CDR3 is TGTGCCAGCAGTTACGTCGACAAGTCTGAAGCTTTCTTT. The V and J genes are TRBV6-6 and TRBJ1-1, with D unresolved. Trimming pared 2 bases from V and 6 bases from J, leaving 10 bases between. The CDR3 sequence is 13 residues long. Germline CDR1 reads MNHNY; CDR2 reads SVGAGI (reference sequence).